This T cell receptor beta chain was observed in a study of CD8+ T cells in alopecia areata. Study-wide background: Tofacitinib administration persisted for 6 to 18 months, succeeded by 6 months off drug. Study results and caveats: During tofacitinib treatment, many expanded lesional clones remained in scalp and blood. The study found TCR sharing across patients less clear than in mice, possibly for HLA reasons. Tofacitinib produced a significant decrease in scalp clonality and in expanded CD8+ clones among the top 100.

The treatment: oral pan-JAK inhibitor, 5-10 mg twice daily. To note about this clone: The antigen is unknown.

As the sequencing template, cDNA was produced by extracting RNA and reverse transcribing it. Some clones are missing from TCRdb's copy, which holds only in-frame ones; the method was immunoSEQ multiplex PCR. This table holds a few hundred thousand clones, around three fifths found once. The clonotype was recovered from a human donor with alopecia areata. The sequencing here drew on CD4+ T cells sorted from blood, taken at week 4, from a patient treated with tofacitinib.

This chain's CDR3 is CSVAMVLNTEAFF. The CDR3, as DNA: TGCAGCGTCGCAATGGTGCTGAACACTGAAGCTTTCTTT. This sequence joins TRBV29-1 and TRBJ1-1; D is unresolved. This CDR3 has 13 residues. Germline lookup yields CDR1 SQVTM and CDR2 ANQGSEA. Trimming shortened V by 6 bases and J by 0 bases, and 11 bases separated the two germline ends.